These 12 T cell receptor beta chains originate from one sample sequenced in a study of blood T cell repertoires in COVID-19. Profiling relied on immunoSEQ multiplex PCR, and the TCRdb table lists in-frame clones only, not all of them. The data show approximately 310,000 clones, with roughly 86% seen just once and about 8% held by the top ten. The sequenced sample consisted of peripheral blood. Receptor source: a woman aged 45-65 years who had recovered from COVID-19.

V gene TRBV19 combines with J gene TRBJ1-1; D is possibly TRBD1 (5 bases). The CDR3 runs 17 residues. V was trimmed by 7 bases and J by 1 base, leaving 22 bases between them. Germline assignment: CDR1 LNHDA and CDR2 SQIVND (reference sequence). The CDR3 loop is CASNLPRHGQGNTEAFF. The DNA of the CDR3 is TGTGCCAGTAACCTACCCCGACACGGCCAGGGGAACACTGAAGCTTTCTTT.

This chain uses TRBV7-2 with TRBJ2-7; TRBD2 matches 7 bases. The CDR3 has 15 residues. Germline trimming cut 1 base from V and 4 bases from J; bases unmatched to any gene: 7. The germline CDR1 and CDR2 sequences are SGHTA and FQGNSA. The CDR3 sequence is CASSLEGLQTYEQYF. The CDR3 DNA reads TGTGCCAGCAGCTTAGAGGGACTACAAACATACGAGCAGTACTTC.

The J gene is TRBJ1-1, the V gene TRBV3-1 (or the pseudogene TRBV3-2); unclear D gene. This CDR3 region has 14 residues. Germline loops: CDR1 LGHDT, CDR2 YNNKEL (reference sequence). Trimming removed 7 bases at V and 3 bases at J, with 15 bases between. The CDR3 reads CASTFGNIHTEAFF. The DNA for the CDR3 is TGTGCCAGCACCTTCGGGAATATCCACACTGAAGCTTTCTTT.

J is TRBJ2-3 and V is TRBV5-1; TRBD2 might be the D (6 bases). This CDR3 is 18 amino acids long. Germline V gene lookup returns CDR1 SGHRS and CDR2 YFSETQ. The V and J ends lost 0 bases and 1 base respectively, with 18 bases between them. CDR3 region: CASSLGSSGEWGTDTQYF. In DNA form, the CDR3 reads TGCGCCAGCAGCTTGGGCTCGTCGGGAGAGTGGGGCACAGATACGCAGTATTTT.

V gene TRBV19 combines with J gene TRBJ2-2; TRBD2 aligns across 8 bases. There are 15 residues in the CDR3. Per the germline V gene, CDR1 is LNHDA and CDR2 is SQIVND (reference sequence). V dropped 3 bases and J dropped 6; count of bases not matched to a gene: 6. CDR3 amino acids: CASSIASGSAGELFF. CDR3 in DNA: TGTGCCAGTAGTATTGCTAGCGGGTCGGCCGGGGAGCTGTTTTTT.

In this sample, this clone turned up a few times. This chain links TRBV28 with TRBJ2-7, with TRBD1 matching 7 bases. Germline V gene lookup returns CDR1 MDHEN and CDR2 SYDVKM. The CDR3 is 15 amino acids. The ends lost 7 bases at V and 3 bases at J; junction bases unmatched: 12. The CDR3 nucleotides read TGTGCCAGCAACACCATCGGGACAGAGCTCTACGAGCAGTACTTC. Its translation is CASNTIGTELYEQYF.

This clone appeared once. The rearrangement joins TRBV7-9 to TRBJ1-4; weak D call: TRBD1 (5 bases). The germline V and J ends were trimmed by 0 bases and 4 bases, with 9 bases remaining between them. Per germline, CDR1 SEHNR and CDR2 FQNEAQ (reference sequence). This CDR3 region has 15 residues. CDR3 protein: CASSLAAGGNEKLFF. The CDR3 DNA sequence: TGTGCCAGCAGCTTAGCCGCCGGGGGTAATGAAAAACTGTTTTTT. The full variable domain, with the rest looked up from reference TRBV7-9 and TRBJ1-4, is DTGVSQNPRHKITKRGQNVTFRCDPISEHNRLYWYRQTLGQGPEFLTYFQNEAQLEKSRLLSDRFSAERPKGSFSTLEIQRTEQGDSAMYLCASSLAAGGNEKLFFGSGTQLSVL.

V and J are TRBV7-2 and TRBJ2-3, with 8 bases lining up with TRBD1. J was trimmed by 4 bases and V by 1 base; bases with no gene match: 4. CDR1 SGHTA and CDR2 FQGNSA come from the germline V gene. This CDR3 comprises 15 residues. DNA for the CDR3: TGTGCCAGCAGCTTAGAAGGGACAGGCCCAGATACGCAGTATTTT. It yields the protein CASSLEGTGPDTQYF.

In the case of this clone: At one end, the junction sequence differs from germline, possibly due to a read error. The genes are TRBV20-1 and TRBJ2-3, with 10 bases fitting TRBD2. The CDR3 runs 15 residues. CDR1 and CDR2 from the germline V gene are DFQATT and SNEGSKA (reference sequence). The CDR3 region has the DNA TGCAGTGCCAGTGCGGCTAGCGGGAGCAGAGATACGCAGTATTTT. This codes for CSASAASGSRDTQYF.

This clone was observed a few times. The chain uses TRBV9 and TRBJ2-1, with TRBD2 matching over 7 bases. CDR1 and CDR2 (germline): SGDLS, YYNGEE. CDR3 length: 21 residues. With V trimmed by 4 bases and J by 0 bases, 22 bases remained unmatched. The CDR3 nucleotides read TGTGCCAGCAGCCAGGCGGGGGAGACTGCCATATCAAGGAGCTCCTACAATGAGCAGTTCTTC. Protein: CASSQAGETAISRSSYNEQFF.

The V and J genes are TRBV18 and TRBJ1-3, with D maybe TRBD1 (5 bases). The germline V and J ends were trimmed by 2 bases and 6 bases, with 20 bases remaining between them. The CDR3 sequence is 17 residues long. Germline V gene sequence: CDR1 KGHSH, CDR2 LQKENI. DNA for the CDR3: TGTGCCAGCTCACCAAGAACCGCGGGACCTTCGGCAAACACCATATATTTT. Amino acid sequence: CASSPRTAGPSANTIYF.

The chain employs TRBV9 and TRBJ2-3, with 9 bases aligning to TRBD2. The V and J ends lost 3 bases and 3 bases, in that order; junction bases with no gene match: 8. Per germline, CDR1 SGDLS and CDR2 YYNGEE. The CDR3 spans 16 residues. In nucleotides, the CDR3 is TGTGCCAGCAGCGCCAGATCCAGCGGGAGGACAGATACGCAGTATTTT. This sequence encodes CASSARSSGRTDTQYF.